A single sample is the source of the 3 T cell receptor beta chains below, sequenced in a study of Graves' ophthalmopathy and Graves' hyperthyroidism. RNA served as the template for amplifying TCR beta CDR3 regions. A first-round RT-PCR used HTBI primers, followed by a second-round multiplex PCR. A single record per CDR3 protein comes from TCRdb applying MiXCR to the multiplex PCR reads. The repertoire holds roughly 1.1 million distinct CDR3 sequences, roughly 35% seen once, with around 10% in the top ten. What was sequenced was peripheral blood or thyroid tissue (not recorded which). These receptors were obtained from an adult man with Graves' hyperthyroidism.

V is TRBV20-1 and J is TRBJ1-3; 8 bases fit TRBD1. CDR1 is DFQATT, CDR2 SNEGSKA, per germline (reference sequence). The V and J ends lost 0 bases and 4 bases, in that order; junction bases with no gene match: 20. This CDR3 spans 20 amino acids. The CDR3 sequence is CSARDYRPRQGLREGNTIYF. Written as DNA, the CDR3 is TGCAGTGCTAGAGATTATCGTCCGCGACAGGGGCTCAGAGAAGGAAACACCATATATTTT.

This clonotype was detected only once. The chain links TRBV10-2 to TRBJ1-2; 8 bases agree with TRBD1. The J segment lost 6 bases and the V segment lost 8 bases, leaving 8 bases of the junction unmatched. Per germline, CDR1 WSHSY and CDR2 SAAADI. The CDR3 is 13 amino acids. CDR3 loop: CASLPGQGNGYTF. The CDR3 nucleotides are TGCGCCAGCTTACCCGGACAGGGCAATGGCTACACCTTC.

This clonotype was picked up many times. V usage is TRBV15 and J usage is TRBJ2-2; D is perhaps TRBD1 (6 bases). Germline V gene lookup returns CDR1 LNHNV and CDR2 YYDKDF (reference sequence). The CDR3 runs to 15 residues. Trimming removed 10 bases at V and 1 base at J, with 16 bases between. CDR3 coding DNA: TGTGCCATCGGGAAGACAGGTTTGAACACCGGGGAGCTGTTTTTT. Translation: CAIGKTGLNTGELFF.